This TCR beta chain was profiled in a study of beta chain features in type 1 diabetes listed by TCRdb under 2018. Background for the entire study: No differences in mean age, gender distribution, total cell number or subset yield were found between patients and healthy donors. In the study, TCRB repertoires of sorted circulating CD4+ T cell subsets from recently diagnosed type 1 diabetes patients were compared with those of matched healthy donors. Naive and central memory subsets were obtained from all 30 or so donors, but regulatory and stem cell-like memory subsets were isolated from only 8 patients and 8 healthy donors. A total of around 100 million sorted cells were examined across all samples, and RNA yield correlated strongly with the number of cells per subset.

The study at large found these results: At VDJ recombination sites, type 1 diabetes patients had fewer insertions and more deleted nucleotides, which implies abnormalities in thymic rearrangement. In all four CD4+ subsets, TCRB CDR3 length was moderately but significantly shorter in type 1 diabetes patients. The naive, central memory and regulatory TCRB repertoires appeared to resemble one another more closely among patients than among healthy donors. Sequencing cDNA rather than genomic DNA could over-represent highly expressing activated cells, although activation and CD3 levels did not differ between groups. Shorter templates might be favored by PCR, yet because patient and control samples were amplified and corrected together, any such skew would affect both groups equally. HLA sub-analyses involved small numbers of individuals, so any influence of HLA type on TCRB rearrangement remained unresolved.

The table lists this clone with a few counts. Its antigen is not yet known. The input lacks base qualities; no much larger clone sits a single base away. For this chain, trimming is 4 bases at the V end and 0 bases at the J end, and the number of junction bases without a gene match is 7. According to the germline V gene, CDR1 reads MGHRA and CDR2 reads YSYEKL. The CDR3 has 16 amino acids, counting the end cysteine and phenylalanine. CDR3 DNA only is kept here, 48 bases in frame from base 1. All of the isolated RNA was reverse transcribed with the High Capacity cDNA Reverse Transcription Kit, so expressed TCRB transcripts were sequenced. Stem cell-like memory T cell samples underwent survey-depth immunoSEQ sequencing, averaging about 910,000 total reads per sample. Sorted cells were lysed in RLT buffer, and RNA was extracted using DNase-treated RNeasy Micro or Mini kits according to cell number. Each cell subset was processed on its own to prevent cross-contamination, while patient and healthy donor samples were processed together. The immunoSEQ multiplex PCR was used to amplify TCRB sequences from cDNA, yielding 87-bp fragments that span the CDR3 region. Sequencing of the amplicons was done on the Illumina HiSeq platform. In the original analysis: PCR bias was corrected computationally using synthetic template baselines, and reads within Hamming distance 2 were collapsed, with unmergeable singletons discarded. Reads were aligned to IMGT to assign V, D and J genes, CDR3 length, and insertions or deletions at six rearrangement sites. Clonotype counts were normalized to sorted cell number within each subset before computing true diversity and Gini coefficients with the tcR R package. The overlap coefficient, calculated on TCRB nucleotide sequences, was used to measure repertoire sharing. The table was pulled from immuneACCESS by TCRdb, which kept in-frame rearrangements only. Such tables lose some clones; where checked, under half of the loss comes from unresolved V genes, and the rest has no known cause. V and J calls and clone size come straight from that table; D and trimming were deduced from the DNA. In all, the sample holds about 110,000 clones, and around 40% of those were seen once. The ten largest clones represent more than 0.06% of the sample.

From each donor, a single peripheral blood sample of around 120 mL on average was drawn into heparinised tubes. A BD FACSAria II and a panel including CD45RO, CCR7, CD25, CD127, CD95 and CD27 were used to sort naive, central memory, regulatory and stem cell-like memory CD4+ T cells. A purity above 98% was achieved for all sorted populations. PBMCs were isolated immediately by Lymphoprep density gradient centrifugation and stained directly without culture. So that batch effects would be minimized, each experiment stained and sorted samples in pairs, pairing one healthy donor with one patient. The chain joins TRBV4-1 to TRBJ2-7; 9 nucleotides in the junction match TRBD2. Sequencing was carried out using stem cell memory CD4+ T cells from blood. Per the publication, the cell subset or site label means: stem cell-like memory CD4+ T cells. The TCR comes from a woman aged 18-29 years in good health. DNA sequence: TGCGCCAGCAGCCTACGGACTAGCGCGAGCTCCTACGAGCAGTACTTC. The encoded protein is CASSLRTSASSYEQYF.